The 5 T cell receptor beta chains presented below share a single source sample, sequenced in a study of neurological immune-mediated disorders. TCRdb reprocessed the 5' RACE reads via MiXCR and lists one record per CDR3 protein. Of under 70,000 distinct CDR3 sequences listed, roughly 3.5% are singletons. The material sequenced was PBMCs. The receptors derive from a woman aged 60 to 75 with multiple sclerosis.

This clonotype was counted many times. The rearrangement links TRBV24-1 to TRBJ1-5; D not certain. Germline CDR1 is KGHDR and CDR2 is SFDVKD. The CDR3 totals 12 residues. With 4 bases removed from V and 5 bases from J, the gap between germline ends came to 5 bases. CDR3 loop: CATSDSHQPQHF. The CDR3 coding sequence is TGTGCCACCAGTGACAGCCATCAGCCCCAGCATTTT.

As to this clonotype: Since a much larger clone is just one base distant, this may be a read error. V gene TRBV29-1 combines with J gene TRBJ2-2, with D perhaps being TRBD1 or TRBD2 (5 bases each). Per the germline V gene, CDR1 is SQVTM and CDR2 is ANQGSEA. The V gene lost 3 bases and the J gene lost 2 bases, with 13 bases spanning the gap. The CDR3 contains 15 residues. The CDR3: CSVEEATANTGELFF. CDR3 DNA sequence: TGCAGCGTTGAGGAGGCGACAGCCAACACCGGGGAGCTGTTTTTT.

The chain joins TRBV28 to TRBJ2-5; TRBD1 aligns across 10 bases. The ends lost 6 bases at V and 4 bases at J; junction bases unmatched: 14. Per germline, CDR1 MDHEN and CDR2 SYDVKM. The CDR3 is 17 amino acids. CDR3 in amino acids: CASSPGVRDRGSETQYF. The CDR3 bases are TGTGCCAGCAGCCCCGGCGTGAGGGACAGGGGATCAGAGACCCAGTACTTC.

This clonotype appeared many times. The genes are TRBV7-2 and TRBJ2-1; 9 bases map to TRBD2. The junction had 14 bases not matched to a gene; V was cut back by 5 bases and J by 9 bases. The CDR3 runs to 16 residues. The germline V gene encodes CDR1 SGHTA and CDR2 FQGNSA. CDR3 loop: CASSLLPGTSPREQFF. The CDR3 DNA reads TGTGCCAGCAGCCTTTTACCGGGGACTAGCCCCCGTGAGCAGTTCTTC.

This clonotype was counted ten times or more. The chain carries TRBV29-1 and TRBJ1-1; D ambiguous. V was shortened by 5 bases and J by 4 bases, with 14 bases between the two germline ends. Germline CDR1 and CDR2: SQVTM and ANQGSEA. The CDR3 spans 13 residues. The CDR3 spells CSVIRAPGTEAFF. The CDR3 bases are TGCAGCGTTATCCGGGCCCCCGGCACTGAAGCTTTCTTT.